A selection of T cell receptor beta chains follows, all from one sample in a study of blood T cells in healthy people across ages. TCRdb re-derived calls from the 5' RACE reads in MiXCR, one entry per CDR3 protein. The repertoire holds approximately 1.5 million distinct CDR3 sequences, with about 35% as singletons. Sequenced sample: blood. Every receptor here comes from a woman aged 30 to 39 in good health. CDR3s include the opening cysteine and the closing phenylalanine or tryptophan. A D gene is named only where the DNA matches it firmly. Some rows have no size entry. The others give once, few or many, or a class for an expanded clone.

V gene: TRBV6-6
D gene: NA
J gene: TRBJ2-7
clone size: NA
CDR3 protein: CASGGQGARGEQYF
CDR3 DNA: TGTGCCAGCGGGGGGCAGGGCGCGAGGGGCGAGCAGTACTTC

V gene: TRBV3-1
D gene: TRBD1
J gene: TRBJ2-7
clone size: NA
CDR3 protein: CASSQEEGWTGLSEQYF
CDR3 DNA: TGTGCCAGCAGCCAAGAGGAGGGCTGGACAGGGTTATCCGAGCAGTACTTC

V gene: TRBV5-1
D gene: TRBD1
J gene: TRBJ1-2
clone size: NA
CDR3 protein: CASSLEQGFYGYTF
CDR3 DNA: TGCGCCAGCAGCTTGGAACAGGGGTTCTATGGCTACACCTTC

V gene: TRBV5-1
D gene: TRBD1
J gene: TRBJ2-3
clone size: once
CDR3 protein: CASSGGTGPSDTQYF
CDR3 DNA: TGCGCCAGCAGCGGAGGGACAGGGCCATCAGATACGCAGTATTTT

V gene: TRBV29-1
D gene: TRBD1
J gene: TRBJ1-1
clone size: NA
CDR3 protein: CSVEDMQGETEAFF
CDR3 DNA: TGCAGCGTTGAAGATATGCAGGGGGAGACTGAAGCTTTCTTT

V gene: TRBV27
D gene: NA
J gene: TRBJ2-1
clone size: NA
CDR3 protein: CASSPERVPYNEQFF
CDR3 DNA: TGTGCCAGCAGCCCCGAAAGGGTCCCCTACAATGAGCAGTTCTTC

V gene: TRBV28
D gene: NA
J gene: TRBJ2-5
clone size: NA
CDR3 protein: CVSSPLRTEETQYF
CDR3 DNA: TGTGTCAGCAGTCCACTTCGGACAGAAGAGACCCAGTACTTC

V gene: TRBV11-1
D gene: TRBD1
J gene: TRBJ2-7
clone size: many
CDR3 protein: CASSRNRGSYEQYF
CDR3 DNA: TGTGCCAGCAGCCGGAACAGGGGAAGCTACGAGCAGTACTTC

V gene: TRBV19
D gene: NA
J gene: TRBJ1-1
clone size: NA
CDR3 protein: CASIKAGSYTEAFF
CDR3 DNA: TGTGCCAGTATCAAGGCAGGGAGTTACACTGAAGCTTTCTTT

V gene: TRBV6-1
D gene: TRBD1
J gene: TRBJ1-5
clone size: NA
CDR3 protein: CASRRDRGSNQPQHF
CDR3 DNA: TGTGCCAGCAGGAGGGACAGGGGAAGCAATCAGCCCCAGCATTTT